Listed below are T cell receptor beta chains from one sample, sequenced in a study of blood T cells in healthy people across ages. Using its own MiXCR run on the 5' RACE reads, TCRdb lists one record per CDR3 protein. The sample consists of 1.5 million to 2 million distinct CDR3 sequences, about 50% of them appearing once. Specimen: blood. The receptor source for this set is a woman in her thirties or forties in good health. Both conserved end residues are part of each CDR3. The D gene is left open where the match is weak. Rows may omit the clone size; those that give it use once, few, many or a size class.

size,J,V,D,DNA,CDR3
NA,TRBJ1-2,TRBV28,NA,TGTGCCAGCAGTTTCGAGGGGTTGGGCTACACCTTC,CASSFEGLGYTF
NA,TRBJ2-2,TRBV4-2,NA,TGTGCCAGCAGCCAAGATAGGGCGGCCGGGGAGCTGTTTTTT,CASSQDRAAGELFF
NA,TRBJ2-1,TRBV12-3/TRBV12-4,NA,TGTGCCAGCAGAGGGAATTTGTCGCACAATGAGCAGTTCTTC,CASRGNLSHNEQFF
few,TRBJ1-5,TRBV12-3/TRBV12-4,TRBD1,TGTGCCAGCAGTGCCCTTGCCAGGGACAGGGTCAATCAGCCCCAGCATTTT,CASSALARDRVNQPQHF
few,TRBJ2-3,TRBV29-1,NA,TGCAGCGTGGCCAGAGCCACAGATACGCAGTATTTT,CSVARATDTQYF
NA,TRBJ1-1,TRBV5-1,NA,TGCGCCAGCAGCTCGAGACAGGCCTCGAACACTGAAGCTTTCTTT,CASSSRQASNTEAFF
few,TRBJ2-1,TRBV5-1,TRBD1,TGCGCCAGCAGCTTAGGGGACAGGGGGCGCGTCAATGAGCAGTTCTTC,CASSLGDRGRVNEQFF
NA,TRBJ2-7,TRBV7-6,TRBD2,TGTGCCAGCACGCCACTAGCGGGGGAAAACAATGAGCAGTACTTC,CASTPLAGENNEQYF
NA,TRBJ1-2,TRBV7-9,TRBD1,TGTGCCAACAGCCCAGGGGGCAGCTATGGCTACACCTTC,CANSPGGSYGYTF
NA,TRBJ1-2,TRBV28,NA,TGTGCCAGCAGCACCAGCCGACAGATTTTAGCTAACTATGGCTACACCTTC,CASSTSRQILANYGYTF